The clone carrying this T cell receptor beta chain was seen repeatedly, ten times or more. What it binds is unknown. The TCRbeta library incorporated unique molecular identifiers. TCRdb called the PCR reads again in MiXCR, with one record for every CDR3 protein. Of about 580,000 distinct CDR3 sequences in the sample, about 23% were seen once. The data are from a study of T-cell reconstitution after alpha-beta-depleted transplantation in children. Broader study findings: In patients about two months after transplant, alpha-beta T cells reportedly arose from several hundred expanded graft clones.

V lost 2 bases and J lost 2; bases outside the gene matches: 8. The CDR3 runs to 18 residues. Per the germline V gene, CDR1 is MDHEN and CDR2 is SYDVKM. This TCR came from a boy under two years old who had a stem cell transplant for acute myeloid leukemia, so the T cells may come from the graft donor. The genes are TRBV28 and TRBJ2-3; the match to TRBD2 covers 12 bases. Source: PBMCs, mostly from graft donor cells, taken 360 days after TCRalphabeta/CD19-depleted stem cell transplant. This CDR3 is CASSLPLAGGRNTDTQYF. Here the CDR3 DNA reads TGTGCCAGCAGTTTACCGCTAGCGGGGGGGCGTAACACAGATACGCAGTATTTT.